This T cell receptor beta chain was identified in a study of blood T cell repertoires in COVID-19. Patients at the Seattle site were enrolled during active infection and followed longitudinally. Profiled with immunoSEQ multiplex PCR; TCRdb holds only in-frame clones, not every one. This repertoire shows roughly 320,000 clones, about 90% found once; its top ten account for over 1.5%. The clonotype originates from a woman in her 30s with COVID-19, enrolled during active disease. The specimen was peripheral blood.

CDR3 DNA sequence: TGTGCCAGCACCCTCGCACGCAGGACTAATCAGCCCCAGCATTTT. Translating it yields CASTLARRTNQPQHF. V is TRBV28 and J is TRBJ1-5; no clear D gene. Germline V CDR1 and CDR2: MDHEN, SYDVKM. This CDR3 has 15 residues. Trimming took 7 bases from V and 4 from J, leaving 17 bases between them.